What follows is one T cell receptor (beta chain) and its context. These data are taken from a study of control samples from healthy donors and cancer patients. The CDR3 has 16 residues. Looked up from germline, CDR1 is KGHSH and CDR2 is LQKENI. Trimming shortened V by 0 bases and J by 2 bases, and 8 bases separated the two germline ends. TCRdb's copy holds only in-frame clones and misses some; the assay was immunoSEQ multiplex PCR. The sample shows some 87,000 clones, about nine tenths of them seen only once. The sample comprised blood. The J gene is TRBJ2-6, the V gene TRBV18, with a possible D match to TRBD1 (6 bases). This receptor was identified in a man aged 25 to 40 in good health. The CDR3 sequence is CASSPPRTAGANVLTF. Written as DNA, the CDR3 is TGTGCCAGCTCACCACCTAGGACAGCTGGGGCCAACGTCCTGACTTTC.